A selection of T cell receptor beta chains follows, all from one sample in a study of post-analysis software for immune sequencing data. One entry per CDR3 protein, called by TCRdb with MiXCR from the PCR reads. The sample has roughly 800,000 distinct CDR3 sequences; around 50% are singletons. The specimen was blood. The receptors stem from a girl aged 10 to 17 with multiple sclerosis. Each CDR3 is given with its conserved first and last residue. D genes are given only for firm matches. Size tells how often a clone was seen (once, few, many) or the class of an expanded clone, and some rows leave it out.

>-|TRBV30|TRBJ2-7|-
CAWSNRYEQYF
TGTGCCTGGAGTAACAGGTACGAGCAGTACTTC
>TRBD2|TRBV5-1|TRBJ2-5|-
CASSPGLAGRRGQETQYF
TGCGCCAGCAGCCCGGGACTAGCGGGTCGAAGAGGCCAAGAGACCCAGTACTTC
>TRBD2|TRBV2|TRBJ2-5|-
CASKWGLAGEQYF
TGTGCCAGCAAATGGGGACTAGCGGGTGAGCAGTACTTC
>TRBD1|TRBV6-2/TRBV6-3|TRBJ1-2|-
CASSPGQGISYGYTF
TGTGCCAGCAGCCCCGGACAGGGGATTTCCTATGGCTACACCTTC
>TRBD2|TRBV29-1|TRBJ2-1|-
CSYRAWEGLSYNEQFF
TGCAGCTACCGGGCCTGGGAGGGACTTTCATACAATGAGCAGTTCTTC
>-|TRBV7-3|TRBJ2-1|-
CASSFVSSYNEQFF
TGTGCCAGCAGCTTCGTGAGCTCCTACAATGAGCAGTTCTTC
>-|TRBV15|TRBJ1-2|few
CATSRDVGAGLNGYTF
TGTGCCACCAGCAGAGATGTGGGTGCGGGGTTGAATGGCTACACCTTC
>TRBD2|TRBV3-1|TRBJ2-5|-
CASKGRETETQYF
TGTGCCAGCAAAGGGCGGGAGACAGAGACCCAGTACTTC
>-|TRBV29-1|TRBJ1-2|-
CSAGPYWAYGYTF
TGCAGCGCCGGGCCTTACTGGGCCTATGGCTACACCTTC
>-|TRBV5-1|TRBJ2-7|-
CASSLNAQGYEQYF
TGCGCCAGCAGCTTAAATGCACAGGGCTACGAGCAGTACTTC
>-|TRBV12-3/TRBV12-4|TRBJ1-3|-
CASSLSGTGNTIYF
TGTGCCAGCAGTTTATCGGGGACGGGAAACACCATATATTTT
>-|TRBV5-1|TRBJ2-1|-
CASSLEVDTYNEQFF
TGCGCCAGCAGCTTGGAGGTGGATACCTACAATGAGCAGTTCTTC
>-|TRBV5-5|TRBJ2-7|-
CASSTADRSSYEQYF
TGTGCCAGCAGCACCGCCGACAGGAGCTCCTACGAGCAGTACTTC
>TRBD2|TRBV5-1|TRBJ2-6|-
CASRGGTADVSGANVLTF
TGCGCCAGCAGGGGAGGGACTGCAGACGTTTCTGGGGCCAACGTCCTGACTTTC
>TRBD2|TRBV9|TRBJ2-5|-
CASSVDGPAGRLEQYF
TGTGCCAGCAGCGTAGATGGTCCAGCGGGACGTCTTGAGCAGTACTTC
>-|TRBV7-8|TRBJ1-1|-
CASSVGRAEAFF
TGTGCCAGCAGCGTCGGAAGGGCTGAAGCTTTCTTT
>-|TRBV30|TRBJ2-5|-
CAWQGRNQETQYF
TGTGCCTGGCAGGGTCGGAACCAAGAGACCCAGTACTTC
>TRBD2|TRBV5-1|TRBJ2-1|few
CASSSPRGSGIVSEQFF
TGCGCCAGCAGCTCCCCTCGGGGTAGCGGGATAGTTAGTGAGCAGTTCTTC
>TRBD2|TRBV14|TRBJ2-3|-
CASSQPGLAGLDTQYF
TGTGCCAGCAGCCAACCCGGACTAGCGGGATTAGATACGCAGTATTTT
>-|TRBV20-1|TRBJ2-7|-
CSARDPGLQYNEQYF
TGCAGTGCTAGAGATCCTGGGCTACAGTACAATGAGCAGTACTTC
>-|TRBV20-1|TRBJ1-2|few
CSASMDGYTF
TGCAGTGCTAGCATGGATGGCTACACCTTC
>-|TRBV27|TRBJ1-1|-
CASSLCRGPNTEAFF
TGTGCCAGCAGTTTATGCCGGGGACCGAACACTGAAGCTTTCTTT
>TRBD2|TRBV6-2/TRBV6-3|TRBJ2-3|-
CASALGLAYEGLPQYF
TGTGCCAGCGCACTGGGACTAGCCTACGAGGGGTTACCGCAGTATTTT
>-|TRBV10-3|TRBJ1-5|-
CAISEGDRNQPQHF
TGTGCCATCAGTGAGGGGGACCGCAATCAGCCCCAGCATTTT
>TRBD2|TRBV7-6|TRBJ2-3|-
CASSWGGTTEHSPNTQYF
TGTGCCAGCAGCTGGGGTGGGACTACGGAGCACAGCCCAAATACGCAGTATTTT
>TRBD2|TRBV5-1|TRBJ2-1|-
CASRIAGGMDEQFF
TGCGCCAGCCGTATAGCGGGGGGCATGGATGAGCAGTTCTTC
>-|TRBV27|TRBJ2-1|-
CASSGIYNEQFF
TGTGCCAGCAGTGGGATCTACAATGAGCAGTTCTTC
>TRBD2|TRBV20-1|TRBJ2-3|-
CSARPRTAGTTDTQYF
TGCAGTGCTAGACCACGTACAGCGGGAACCACAGATACGCAGTATTTT
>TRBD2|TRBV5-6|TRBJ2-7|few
CASSLPRRGLAGLPYEQYF
TGTGCCAGCAGCTTGCCGCGACGGGGACTAGCGGGCCTACCCTACGAGCAGTACTTC
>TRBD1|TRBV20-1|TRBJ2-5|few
CSAGGGIPGQGRETQYF
TGCAGTGCTGGGGGAGGAATTCCGGGACAGGGGAGGGAGACCCAGTACTTC
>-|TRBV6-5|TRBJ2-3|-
CASSYNRGTDTQYF
TGTGCCAGCAGTTATAACAGGGGCACAGATACGCAGTATTTT
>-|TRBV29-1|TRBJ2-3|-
CSVTRGTASTDTQYF
TGCAGCGTTACCCGGGGGACTGCGAGCACAGATACGCAGTATTTT
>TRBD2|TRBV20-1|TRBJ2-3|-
CSARASGRSGPAQYF
TGCAGTGCTAGGGCTAGCGGGAGAAGTGGTCCGGCGCAGTATTTT
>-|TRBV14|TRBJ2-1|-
CASSLSWDEQFF
TGTGCCAGCAGCCTCTCTTGGGATGAGCAGTTCTTC
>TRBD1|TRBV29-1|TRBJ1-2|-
CSVEGQGITGGYTF
TGCAGCGTTGAGGGACAGGGGATTACAGGTGGCTACACCTTC
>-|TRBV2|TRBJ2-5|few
CASSLNTIGETQYF
TGTGCCAGCAGCTTAAATACTATCGGAGAGACCCAGTACTTC
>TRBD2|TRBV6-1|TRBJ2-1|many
CASRGMAGVNNEQFF
TGTGCCAGCAGGGGGATGGCGGGAGTCAACAATGAGCAGTTCTTC
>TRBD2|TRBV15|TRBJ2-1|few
CATSMTSGGYNEQFF
TGTGCCACCAGTATGACTAGCGGGGGCTACAATGAGCAGTTCTTC
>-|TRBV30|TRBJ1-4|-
CAWKTGLQTTNEKLFF
TGTGCCTGGAAAACGGGCCTCCAGACAACTAATGAAAAACTGTTTTTT
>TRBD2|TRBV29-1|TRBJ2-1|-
CSAKQAGSTYNEQFF
TGCAGCGCCAAACAAGCGGGAAGTACCTACAATGAGCAGTTCTTC
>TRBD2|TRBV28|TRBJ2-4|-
CASSPGGQAKNIQYF
TGTGCCAGCAGCCCGGGGGGGCAAGCCAAAAACATTCAGTACTTC
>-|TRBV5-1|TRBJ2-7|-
CASSLSVPYNEQYF
TGCGCCAGCAGCTTATCGGTACCCTACAATGAGCAGTACTTC
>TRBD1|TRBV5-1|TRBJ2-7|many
CASSSSKTGLIDEQYF
TGCGCCAGCAGCTCTTCCAAGACAGGGTTAATCGACGAGCAGTACTTC
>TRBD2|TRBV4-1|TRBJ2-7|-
CASSTGRAGVLIEQYF
TGCGCCAGCAGCACGGGACGAGCGGGAGTACTGATCGAGCAGTACTTC
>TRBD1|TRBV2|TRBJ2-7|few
CASRRIRDRAPYEQYF
TGTGCCAGCAGGAGGATTCGGGACAGGGCCCCCTACGAGCAGTACTTC
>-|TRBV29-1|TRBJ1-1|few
CSVEESVVVMNTEAFF
TGCAGCGTTGAAGAGTCAGTGGTGGTTATGAACACTGAAGCTTTCTTT
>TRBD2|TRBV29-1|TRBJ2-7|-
CSVEKRGASYEQYF
TGCAGCGTTGAGAAGCGGGGGGCCTCCTACGAGCAGTACTTC
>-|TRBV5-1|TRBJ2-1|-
CASSFRTNEQFF
TGCGCCAGCAGCTTCCGTACGAATGAGCAGTTCTTC
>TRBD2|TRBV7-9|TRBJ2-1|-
CASSFPASGSSSYNEQFF
TGTGCCAGCAGCTTCCCGGCTAGCGGGAGTTCATCCTACAATGAGCAGTTCTTC
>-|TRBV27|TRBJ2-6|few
CASSSPARRLNVLTF
TGTGCCAGCAGTTCCCCCGCCCGTAGGCTTAACGTCCTGACTTTC
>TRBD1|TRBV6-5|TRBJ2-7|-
CASSYRQGYEQYF
TGTGCCAGCAGTTACCGACAGGGTTACGAGCAGTACTTC
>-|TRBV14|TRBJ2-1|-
CASSRDHPYNEQFF
TGTGCCAGCAGCCGGGACCATCCCTACAATGAGCAGTTCTTC
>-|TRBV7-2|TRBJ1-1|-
CASSFDILIADTEAFF
TGTGCCAGCAGCTTCGACATACTAATAGCGGACACTGAAGCTTTCTTT
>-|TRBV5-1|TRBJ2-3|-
CASSLIGDPTDTQYF
TGCGCCAGCAGCTTGATCGGGGATCCCACAGATACGCAGTATTTT
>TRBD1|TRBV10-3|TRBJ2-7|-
CAISDSKPGQIPYEQYF
TGTGCCATCAGTGATTCCAAACCGGGACAGATCCCCTACGAGCAGTACTTC